Listed below are T cell receptor beta chains from one sample, sequenced in a study of cytomegalovirus exposure and HLA in healthy donors. TCRdb's copy holds only in-frame clones and misses some; the assay was immunoSEQ multiplex PCR. The table shows 170,000 or so clones, with over 65% occurring only once. Sequenced sample: PBMCs. These receptors all come from a woman in her 30s in good health and CMV-seropositive. The CDR3 runs from the conserved cysteine through the conserved F or W.

V: TRBV5-1
CDR3: CASSLGAGETYEQYF

V: TRBV9
CDR3: CASSVAASSYEQYF

V: TRBV6-1
CDR3: CASRRLEVSGELFF

V: TRBV27
CDR3: CASSPDGTNHYTQYF

V: TRBV11-3
CDR3: CASSADRNTEAFF

V: TRBV11-3
CDR3: CASSSGGAVTEAFF

V: TRBV28
CDR3: CASSSAGAGGELFF

V: TRBV11-3
CDR3: CASSIDGQQQETQYF

V: TRBV27
CDR3: CASSSARTSGSGEQFF

V: TRBV6-5
CDR3: CASKTLREPQETQYF

V: TRBV7-9
CDR3: CASSYPSAATGELFF

V: TRBV6-5
CDR3: CASSYSWRDTPYEQYF

V: TRBV7-6
CDR3: CASSLRDAGTTEQYF

V: TRBV28
CDR3: CASTFSGGGRDEQYF

V: TRBV5-4
CDR3: CASSLGSFEGTEAFF